This T cell receptor beta chain stems from a study of blood T cell repertoires in COVID-19. Across the study: There were acute and convalescent COVID-19 samples, and they came from the United States, Italy and Spain. PBMCs, B-cell-depleted T cells, or T cells provided the cDNA or gDNA that made up the material.

Authors' methods: Researchers report that nucleated cell counts were estimated from reference gene primer amplification. Some clones are missing from TCRdb's copy, which holds only in-frame ones; the method was immunoSEQ multiplex PCR. That table is the source of V, J and clone size, and D and trimming were worked out from the DNA. Of around 200,000 clones listed, about 84% are singletons. CDR1 and CDR2 from the germline V gene are SGHAT and FQNNGV. The CDR3 has 17 residues. Trimming removed 1 base from V and 2 bases from J, with 17 bases in between. This sequence was found in a human donor in a cohort sampled during active COVID-19. This chain joins TRBV11-2 and TRBJ1-1; weak D call: TRBD1 (5 bases). The material sequenced was peripheral blood. The CDR3 loop reads CASSLVRGEGPNTEAFF. CDR3 in DNA: TGTGCCAGCAGCTTAGTTAGAGGGGAGGGGCCCAACACTGAAGCTTTCTTT.